This TCR beta chain is drawn from a study of blood T cell repertoires in COVID-19. Across the whole study: The analysed material was cDNA or gDNA that came from T cells, B-cell-depleted T cells, or PBMCs.

From germline, CDR1 is LGHNA and CDR2 YSLEER. V lost 0 bases and J lost 7, with 15 bases in between. The CDR3 runs to 16 residues. Assay: immunoSEQ multiplex PCR; the TCRdb copy retains only in-frame clones and omits some. The sample has 150,000 or so clones; about 80% are singletons. The sequenced sample was peripheral blood. The clonotype originates from a man between 65 and 79 years old who had recovered from COVID-19. The chain combines TRBV4-3 with TRBJ1-4, with a possible D match to TRBD1 (6 bases). The CDR3 DNA reads as TGCGCCAGCAGCCAAGATATGGGGGCCCGTAGTGAAAAACTGTTTTTT. This encodes CASSQDMGARSEKLFF.